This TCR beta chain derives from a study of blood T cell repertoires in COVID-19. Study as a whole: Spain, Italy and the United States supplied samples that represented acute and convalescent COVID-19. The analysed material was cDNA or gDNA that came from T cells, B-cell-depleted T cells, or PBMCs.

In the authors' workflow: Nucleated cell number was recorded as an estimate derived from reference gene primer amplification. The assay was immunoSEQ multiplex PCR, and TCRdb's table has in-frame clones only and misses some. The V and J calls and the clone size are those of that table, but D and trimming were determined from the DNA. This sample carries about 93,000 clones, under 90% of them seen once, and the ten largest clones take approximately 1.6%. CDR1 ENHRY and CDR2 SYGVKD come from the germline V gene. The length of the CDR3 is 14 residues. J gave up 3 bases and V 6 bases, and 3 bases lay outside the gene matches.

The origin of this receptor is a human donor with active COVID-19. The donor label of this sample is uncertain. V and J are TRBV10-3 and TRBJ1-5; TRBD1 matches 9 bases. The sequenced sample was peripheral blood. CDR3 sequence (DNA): TGTGCCATCAGCAGACAGGGGGACAATCAGCCCCAGCATTTT. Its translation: CAISRQGDNQPQHF.